These T cell receptor beta chains were read from a single sample in a study of low-dose radiotherapy and immunotherapy resistance in tumors. MiXCR, run by TCRdb on the reads, gives a single entry per CDR3 protein. The table shows under 40,000 distinct CDR3 sequences, with roughly 49% occurring only once. Source: PBMCs, taken after low-dose radiotherapy plus immunotherapy. Receptor source: a male donor with gallbladder cancer. CDR3s include the opening cysteine and the closing phenylalanine or tryptophan. The order of the fields is D gene, V gene, J gene, clone size, CDR3 DNA, CDR3 protein. D genes are given only for firm matches. A row's size may be missing; if present it is once, few, many or a size class.

>NA|TRBV6-2/TRBV6-3|TRBJ1-2|medium-sized
TGTGCCAGCAGCTACGACAGGTCGGGCGGCTACACCTTC
CASSYDRSGGYTF
>TRBD1|TRBV12-3/TRBV12-4|TRBJ2-1|many
TGTGCCAGCAGTTTGGGCAGGGGGTGGGAGCAGTTCTTC
CASSLGRGWEQFF
>NA|TRBV3-1|TRBJ2-2|NA
NA
CASRLWDTGELFFFFFFFFFF
>NA|TRBV27|TRBJ2-7|many
TGTGCCAGCAGCCACTCGTTGGGGTACGAGCAGTACTTC
CASSHSLGYEQYF
>NA|TRBV7-2|TRBJ2-1|NA
TGTGCCAGCAGCTTTGGCCAGGGGAAATACAATGAGCAGTTCTTC
CASSFGQGKYNEQFF
>NA|TRBV5-5|TRBJ2-7|few
TGTGCCAGCAGCTCTGCAACCCAGGGGCCGGAACAGTACTTC
CASSSATQGPEQYF
>TRBD2|TRBV5-1|TRBJ2-2|few
TGCGCCAGCAGCTTACGGTCCGGGACTAGCTGGAGCACCGGGGAGCTGTTTTTT
CASSLRSGTSWSTGELFF
>NA|TRBV5-6|TRBJ2-3|NA
TGTGCCAGCAGCCAGCTGGGGCAGGGGAGCACAGATACGCAGTATTTT
CASSQLGQGSTDTQYF
>TRBD1|TRBV6-1|TRBJ1-5|NA
TGTGCCAGCAGTTACAGGGGGAGCAATCAGCCCCAGCATTTT
CASSYRGSNQPQHF
>NA|TRBV6-7|TRBJ1-4|once
TGTGCCAGCAGTGAACAGCCGAATGAAAAACTGTTTTTT
CASSEQPNEKLFF